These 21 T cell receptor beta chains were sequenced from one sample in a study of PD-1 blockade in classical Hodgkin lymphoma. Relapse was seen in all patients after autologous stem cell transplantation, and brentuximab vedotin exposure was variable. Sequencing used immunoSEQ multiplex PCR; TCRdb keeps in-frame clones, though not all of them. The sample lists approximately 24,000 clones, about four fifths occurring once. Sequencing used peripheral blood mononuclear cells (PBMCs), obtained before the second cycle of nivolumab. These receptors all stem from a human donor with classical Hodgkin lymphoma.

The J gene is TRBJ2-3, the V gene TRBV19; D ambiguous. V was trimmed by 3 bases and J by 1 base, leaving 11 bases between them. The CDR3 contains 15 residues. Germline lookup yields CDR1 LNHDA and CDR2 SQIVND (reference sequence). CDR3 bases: TGTGCCAGTAGTATTCGGGTTTCGGGCACAGATACGCAGTATTTT. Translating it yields CASSIRVSGTDTQYF.

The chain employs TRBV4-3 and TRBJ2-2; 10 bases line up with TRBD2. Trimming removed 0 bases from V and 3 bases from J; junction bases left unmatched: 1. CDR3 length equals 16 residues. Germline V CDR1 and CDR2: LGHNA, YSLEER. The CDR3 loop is CASSQESGGDTGELFF. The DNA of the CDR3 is TGCGCCAGCAGCCAAGAGAGCGGGGGGGACACCGGGGAGCTGTTTTTT.

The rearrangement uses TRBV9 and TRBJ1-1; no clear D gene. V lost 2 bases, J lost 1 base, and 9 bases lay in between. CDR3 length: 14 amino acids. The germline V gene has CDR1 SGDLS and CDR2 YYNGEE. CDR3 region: CASSVRPTNTEAFF. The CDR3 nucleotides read TGTGCCAGCAGCGTGAGACCGACGAACACTGAAGCTTTCTTT.

This CDR3 reads CASSQTSGGFYNEQFF. The CDR3 DNA reads as TGTGCCAGCAGCCAAACTAGCGGGGGTTTCTACAATGAGCAGTTCTTC. This chain joins TRBV7-3 and TRBJ2-1; 11 bases fit TRBD2. In germline, CDR1 is SGHTA, CDR2 FQGTGA. The CDR3 contains 16 residues. V dropped 5 bases and J dropped 3; count of bases not matched to a gene: 6.

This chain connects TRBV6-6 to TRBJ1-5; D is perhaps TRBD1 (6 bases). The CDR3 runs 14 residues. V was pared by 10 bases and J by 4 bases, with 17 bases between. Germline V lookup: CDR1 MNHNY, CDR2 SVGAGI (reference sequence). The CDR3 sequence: CATLQGALNQPQHF. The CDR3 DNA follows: TGTGCCACCCTACAGGGCGCATTGAATCAGCCCCAGCATTTT.

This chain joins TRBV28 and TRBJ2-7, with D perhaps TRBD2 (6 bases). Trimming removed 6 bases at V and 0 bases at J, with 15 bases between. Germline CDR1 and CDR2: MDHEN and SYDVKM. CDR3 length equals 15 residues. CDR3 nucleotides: TGTGCCAGCAGCCCCGGGGGACTGTCCTCCTACGAGCAGTACTTC. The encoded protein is CASSPGGLSSYEQYF.

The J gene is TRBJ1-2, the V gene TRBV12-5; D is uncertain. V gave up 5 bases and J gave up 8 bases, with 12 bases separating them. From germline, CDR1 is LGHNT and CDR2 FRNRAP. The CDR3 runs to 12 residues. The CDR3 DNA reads TGTGCTAGTGGTAACCTATTCCAGGGCTACACCTTC. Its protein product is CASGNLFQGYTF.

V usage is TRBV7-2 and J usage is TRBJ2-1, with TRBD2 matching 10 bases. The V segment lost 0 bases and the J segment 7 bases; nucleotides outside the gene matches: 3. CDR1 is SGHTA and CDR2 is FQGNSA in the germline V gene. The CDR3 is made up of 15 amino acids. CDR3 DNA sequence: TGTGCCAGCAGCTTAGCAGGTAGCGGGGGGAATGAGCAGTTCTTC. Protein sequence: CASSLAGSGGNEQFF.

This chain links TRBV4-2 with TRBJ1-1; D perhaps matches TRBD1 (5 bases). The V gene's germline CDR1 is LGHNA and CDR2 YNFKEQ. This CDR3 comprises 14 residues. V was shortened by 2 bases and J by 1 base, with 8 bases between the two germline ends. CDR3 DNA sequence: TGTGCCAGCAGCCAACCGACAGCGAACACTGAAGCTTTCTTT. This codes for CASSQPTANTEAFF.

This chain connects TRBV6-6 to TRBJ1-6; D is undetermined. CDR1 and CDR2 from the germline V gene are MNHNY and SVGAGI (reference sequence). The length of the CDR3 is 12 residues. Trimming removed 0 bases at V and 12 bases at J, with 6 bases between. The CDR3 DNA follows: TGTGCCAGCAGTTACTCTACTGGACCCCTCCACTTT. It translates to CASSYSTGPLHF.

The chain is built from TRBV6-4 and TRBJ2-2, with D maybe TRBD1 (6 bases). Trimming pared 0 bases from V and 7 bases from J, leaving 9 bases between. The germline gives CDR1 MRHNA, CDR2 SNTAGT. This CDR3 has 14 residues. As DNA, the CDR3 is TGTGCCAGCAGTGACTCGATAGGGGGCGGGGAGCTGTTTTTT. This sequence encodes CASSDSIGGGELFF.

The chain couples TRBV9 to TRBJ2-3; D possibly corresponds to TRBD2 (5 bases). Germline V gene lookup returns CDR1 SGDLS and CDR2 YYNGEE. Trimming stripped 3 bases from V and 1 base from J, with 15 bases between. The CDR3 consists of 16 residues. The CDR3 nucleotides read TGTGCCAGCAGCGGCCGACACCGGGGTGGCACAGATACGCAGTATTTT. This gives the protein CASSGRHRGGTDTQYF.

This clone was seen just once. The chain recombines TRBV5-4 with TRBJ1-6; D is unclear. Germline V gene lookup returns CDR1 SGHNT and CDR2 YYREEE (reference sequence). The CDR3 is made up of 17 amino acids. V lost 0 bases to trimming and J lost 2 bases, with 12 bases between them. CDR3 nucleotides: TGTGCCAGCAGCTTGGGAGGCCTGCAGGCCTATAATTCACCCCTCCACTTT. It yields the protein CASSLGGLQAYNSPLHF.

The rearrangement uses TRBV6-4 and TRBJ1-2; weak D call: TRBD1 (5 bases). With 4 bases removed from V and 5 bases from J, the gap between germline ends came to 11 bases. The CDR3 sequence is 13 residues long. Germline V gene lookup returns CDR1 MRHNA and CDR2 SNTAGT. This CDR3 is CASSVGGSYGYTF. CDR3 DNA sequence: TGTGCCAGCAGTGTCGGGGGATCTTATGGCTACACCTTC.

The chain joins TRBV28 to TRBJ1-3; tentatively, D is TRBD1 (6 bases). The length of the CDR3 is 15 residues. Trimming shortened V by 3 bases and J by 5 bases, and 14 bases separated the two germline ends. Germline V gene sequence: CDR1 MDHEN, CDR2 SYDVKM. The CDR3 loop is CASSFEGGIRNTIYF. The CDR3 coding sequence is TGTGCCAGCAGTTTCGAGGGGGGTATTCGAAACACCATATATTTT.

DNA of the CDR3: TGTGCCAGCAGCTTTAGGGGGGGCGGGCAGATCATGAACACTGAAGCTTTCTTT. Encoded protein: CASSFRGGGQIMNTEAFF. This sequence joins TRBV7-2 and TRBJ1-1; perhaps TRBD1 as D (6 bases). The CDR3 consists of 18 residues. Germline V gene data show CDR1 as SGHTA and CDR2 as FQGNSA. The ends were cut back, 3 bases at V and 0 bases at J, with 20 bases in the middle.

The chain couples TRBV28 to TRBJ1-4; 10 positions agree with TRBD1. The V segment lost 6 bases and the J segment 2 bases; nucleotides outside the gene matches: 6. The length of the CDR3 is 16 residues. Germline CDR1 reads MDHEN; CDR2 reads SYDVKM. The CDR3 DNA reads TGTGCCAGCAGATCTGACAGGGGGCGTACTAATGAAAAACTGTTTTTT. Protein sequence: CASRSDRGRTNEKLFF.

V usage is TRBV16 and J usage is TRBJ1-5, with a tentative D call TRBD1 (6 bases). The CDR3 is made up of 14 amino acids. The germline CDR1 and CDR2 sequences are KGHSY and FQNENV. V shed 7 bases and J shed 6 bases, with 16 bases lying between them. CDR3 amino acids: CASTPGGHVQPQHF. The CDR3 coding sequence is TGTGCCAGCACTCCGGGGGGGCACGTTCAGCCCCAGCATTTT.

In DNA form, the CDR3 reads TGTGCCAGCAGTTTCTTCCGGGACTTCCTGGTGTACGAGCAGTACTTC. It encodes CASSFFRDFLVYEQYF. The V gene is TRBV28, the J gene TRBJ2-7; the D gene is possibly TRBD2 (6 bases). There are 16 residues in the CDR3. Trimming removed 3 bases from V and 4 bases from J, with 19 bases in between. CDR1 and CDR2 from the germline V gene are MDHEN and SYDVKM.

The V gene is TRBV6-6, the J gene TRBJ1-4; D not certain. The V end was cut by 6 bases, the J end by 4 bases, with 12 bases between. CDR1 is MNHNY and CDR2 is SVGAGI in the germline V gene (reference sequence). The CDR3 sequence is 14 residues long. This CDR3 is CASRSRADNEKLFF. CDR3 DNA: TGTGCCAGCAGATCCCGGGCCGATAATGAAAAACTGTTTTTT.

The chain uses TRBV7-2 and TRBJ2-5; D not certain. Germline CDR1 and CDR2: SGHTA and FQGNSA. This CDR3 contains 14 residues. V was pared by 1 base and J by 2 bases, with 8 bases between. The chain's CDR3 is CASSLDAVQETQYF. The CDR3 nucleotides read TGTGCCAGCAGCTTAGACGCCGTACAAGAGACCCAGTACTTC.